Presented here are 31 T cell receptor beta chains from one specimen sequenced in a study of CD8+CD57+ T cells in acquired aplastic anemia (dated by TCRdb to between 2017 and 2018). Sequencing relied on an Illumina HiSeq 2000. Profiling of TCR beta VDJ combinations and CDR3 sequences used genomic DNA as the template. The raw public reads went through TCRdb reprocessing: fastp at Q25, MiXCR clone calling, in-frame beta chains kept. Identical CDR3 protein sequences are pooled into one entry, listed with their most common genes and DNA. This sample has 200,000 to 250,000 distinct CDR3 sequences in its table, and 30% to 40% of those were observed once. Roughly 1.1% of the sample rests with the top ten. Sample: sorted CD4+, CD8+, or CD8+CD57+ T cells (not recorded which) from PBMCs. The receptors were sampled from a human donor in good health, serving as a control.

A note on this clonotype: A read error may produce the germline difference seen at one junction end. Written as DNA, the CDR3 is TGTGCCAGTGGTATACCCCCCCGGGACAGGGCGGTCGGCTACACCTTC. Amino acids: CASGIPPRDRAVGYTF. The chain carries TRBV19 and TRBJ1-2; 9 bases align to TRBD1. CDR3 length equals 16 residues. Germline assignment: CDR1 LNHDA and CDR2 SQIVND (reference sequence).

This clonotype has only a few counts. V is TRBV4-1 and J is TRBJ2-7; TRBD2 agrees at 13 bases. The length of the CDR3 is 18 residues. V lost 2 bases, J lost 3 bases, and 10 bases stayed unmatched. CDR1 is MGHRA, CDR2 YSYEKL, per germline. Here the CDR3 reads CASSQPPGTSGEIYEQYF. CDR3 coding DNA: TGCGCCAGCAGCCAACCACCAGGGACTAGCGGGGAGATCTACGAGCAGTACTTC.

The J gene is TRBJ2-7, the V gene TRBV29-1; a possible D gene is TRBD1 (6 bases). V was pared by 3 bases and J by 2 bases, with 14 bases between. The CDR3 has 14 residues. Germline lookup yields CDR1 SQVTM and CDR2 ANQGSEA. CDR3 in DNA: TGCAGCGTTGAGGAACAGGGACGTACCTACGAGCAGTACTTC. This gives the protein CSVEEQGRTYEQYF.

The chain joins TRBV15 to TRBJ1-2, with D perhaps TRBD1 (5 bases). This CDR3 comprises 17 residues. V lost 2 bases and J 4 bases, leaving 20 bases between the germline ends. Per the germline V gene, CDR1 is LNHNV and CDR2 is YYDKDF (reference sequence). The CDR3: CATSRQPAGTLGYGYTF. The CDR3 DNA is TGTGCCACCAGCAGACAGCCAGCCGGGACTTTGGGCTATGGCTACACCTTC.

This clonotype was observed at least ten times. This chain uses TRBV20-1 with TRBJ1-2, with 7 bases matching TRBD1. From germline, CDR1 is DFQATT and CDR2 SNEGSKA (reference sequence). J lost 6 bases, V lost 6 bases, and 7 bases had no gene match. CDR3 size: 12 residues. This chain's CDR3 is CSALDRDDGYTF. The CDR3 DNA is TGCAGTGCATTAGACAGGGATGATGGCTACACCTTC.

As to this clonotype: The junction shows a germline mismatch at one end, possibly a read error. This rearrangement joins TRBV25-1 to TRBJ2-5, with 7 positions matching TRBD2. CDR3 size: 16 residues. Germline CDR1 reads MGHDK; CDR2 reads SYGVNS. CDR3 in DNA: TGTGCCAGCAGTGGAGGGCAGCGGGGACTCCAAGGGACCCAGTACTTC. Amino acids: CASSGGQRGLQGTQYF.

This clonotype was detected once. V and J are TRBV10-3 and TRBJ1-2, with D maybe TRBD1 (6 bases). CDR3 length: 13 residues. Germline CDR1 ENHRY, CDR2 SYGVKD. With 5 bases removed from V and 8 bases from J, the gap between germline ends came to 15 bases. The CDR3 coding sequence is TGTGCCATCAGTAGCAGGGGACAATACGGCTACACCTTC. It specifies CAISSRGQYGYTF.

This clonotype has only a few counts. This chain uses TRBV11-1 with TRBJ1-6; the D gene is possibly TRBD1 (6 bases). V was cut by 8 bases and J by 8 bases, with 22 bases left in between. Germline assignment: CDR1 SGHAT and CDR2 FQDESV (reference sequence). The length of the CDR3 is 16 residues. CDR3: CASSPWGAGRDSPLHF. CDR3 DNA: TGTGCCAGCTCACCGTGGGGGGCCGGCCGGGATTCACCCCTCCACTTT.

As concerns this clonotype: Lacking the conserved final phenylalanine or tryptophan, this CDR3 likely reflects a read error. The rearrangement links TRBV4-2 to TRBJ2-7; 10 bases agree with TRBD2. V dropped 0 bases and J dropped 2; count of bases not matched to a gene: 4. Germline-derived CDR1 and CDR2 are LGHNA and YNFKEQ. The CDR3 extends over 16 amino acids. The CDR3 nucleotides read TGTGCCAGCAGCCAAGATACTAGCGGGAAGCCCTACGAGCAGTACCTC. Translating it yields CASSQDTSGKPYEQYL.

This clonotype was recorded many times. The rearrangement links TRBV5-1 to TRBJ1-6; maybe TRBD1 (5 bases). Trimming took off 0 bases at V and 6 bases at J, with 10 bases between the two ends. The CDR3 runs to 15 residues. CDR1 is SGHRS, CDR2 YFSETQ, per germline. In nucleotides, the CDR3 is TGCGCCAGCAGCTTGGCCCCAGGGCTTAATTCACCCCTCCACTTT. This sequence encodes CASSLAPGLNSPLHF.

This clonotype was detected many times. V usage is TRBV12-3 or TRBV12-4 and J usage is TRBJ1-1; D possibly corresponds to TRBD1 (6 bases). V dropped 5 bases and J dropped 3 bases, with 13 bases sitting between them. This CDR3 region has 14 residues. Here the CDR3 DNA reads TGTGCCAGCAGTGCAATTAGGGGGGACACTGAAGCTTTCTTT. Translating gives CASSAIRGDTEAFF.

The sample holds many counts of this clonotype. A read error is likely, as this CDR3 ends without the conserved phenylalanine or tryptophan. The V gene is TRBV7-3, the J gene TRBJ2-5; 11 bases are a match to TRBD2. The trim removed 6 bases at V and 3 bases at J, leaving 6 bases unmatched. This CDR3 has 15 amino acids. Germline V gene data show CDR1 as SGHTA and CDR2 as FQGTGA. CDR3 sequence reads: CASSSGRALKETQYL. CDR3 DNA sequence: TGTGCCAGCAGTAGCGGGAGGGCGCTGAAAGAGACCCAGTACCTC.

The V and J genes are TRBV7-2 and TRBJ1-1, with D unresolved. V lost 4 bases and J lost 10, with 13 bases in between. Germline loops: CDR1 SGHTA, CDR2 FQGNSA. The CDR3 runs 12 residues. CDR3 coding DNA: TGTGCCAGCAGCTCCAGACCGGAGGGAGCTTTCTTT. Residues: CASSSRPEGAFF.

The J gene is TRBJ2-3, the V gene TRBV13; tentatively, D is TRBD1 (6 bases). Germline CDR1 and CDR2: PRHDT and FYEKMQ (reference sequence). The ends were cut back, 5 bases at V and 2 bases at J, with 14 bases in the middle. This CDR3 comprises 15 residues. For the CDR3, the DNA is TGTGCCAGCAGCCTCAGGGGACGCTACACAGATACGCAGTATTTT. Amino acid sequence: CASSLRGRYTDTQYF.

The chain combines TRBV18 with TRBJ2-3, with D possibly TRBD2 on 5 matching bases. This CDR3 has 12 residues. CDR1 and CDR2 (germline): KGHSH, LQKENI. Trimming removed 3 bases at V and 4 bases at J, with 5 bases between. CDR3 sequence: CASSPEADTQYF. CDR3 bases: TGTGCCAGCTCACCGGAGGCAGATACGCAGTATTTT.

The chain combines TRBV7-3 with TRBJ2-1; D tentatively fits TRBD1 or TRBD2 (5 bases each). The length of the CDR3 is 16 residues. CDR1 SGHTA and CDR2 FQGTGA come from the germline V gene. V was clipped by 0 bases and J by 0 bases, with 9 bases between them. CDR3 nucleotides: TGTGCCAGCAGCTTAACGTGGGACGCCTCCTACAATGAGCAGTTCTTC. This codes for CASSLTWDASYNEQFF.

The genes are TRBV2 and TRBJ1-1; D gene ambiguous. The V end was cut by 4 bases, the J end by 4 bases, with 13 bases between. The CDR3 sequence is 14 residues long. Germline V gives CDR1 SNHLY, CDR2 FYNNEI. The CDR3 sequence is CASSVAGATTEAFF. In nucleotides, the CDR3 is TGTGCCAGCAGTGTGGCAGGAGCCACCACTGAAGCTTTCTTT.

V usage is TRBV2 and J usage is TRBJ1-2, with D perhaps TRBD1 (6 bases). This CDR3 contains 14 residues. V was pared by 6 bases and J by 4 bases, with 15 bases between. CDR1 and CDR2 from the germline V gene are SNHLY and FYNNEI. The CDR3 protein is CASRHRTAAYGYTF. CDR3 sequence (DNA): TGTGCCAGCAGACATAGGACAGCGGCCTATGGCTACACCTTC.

This sequence joins TRBV25-1 and TRBJ2-7; D remains unclear. V lost 3 bases, J lost 1 base, and 7 bases lay in between. CDR1 and CDR2 from the germline V gene are MGHDK and SYGVNS. This CDR3 is 13 amino acids long. CDR3 loop: CASSDPISYEQYF. CDR3 sequence (DNA): TGTGCCAGCAGTGACCCGATTTCCTACGAGCAGTACTTC.

With respect to this clonotype: One end of the junction varies from germline; a read error may be responsible. The rearrangement links TRBV29-1 to TRBJ1-2; D might be TRBD1 (5 bases). Germline CDR1 SQVTM, CDR2 ANQGSEA. The CDR3 length is 13 residues. CDR3 in amino acids: CSVKGQQSNTEAF. CDR3 coding DNA: TGCAGCGTTAAGGGGCAGCAAAGTAACACTGAAGCCTTC.

There are many counts of this clonotype. The gene calls are TRBV20-1 and TRBJ1-5; tentative D call: TRBD1 (5 bases). This CDR3 has 13 amino acids. V lost 4 bases and J 8 bases, leaving 15 bases between the germline ends. CDR1 is DFQATT and CDR2 is SNEGSKA in the germline V gene (reference sequence). CDR3 bases: TGCAGTGCTAAAGAGAAGGGACGGGAGCCCCAGCATTTT. Translating gives CSAKEKGREPQHF.

As for this clonotype: A read error may explain this, as a much larger clone is one base away. The chain has TRBV20-1 and TRBJ1-2; no firm D call. The ends were cut back, 2 bases at V and 2 bases at J, with 15 bases in the middle. CDR1 and CDR2 from the germline V gene are DFQATT and SNEGSKA (reference sequence). This CDR3 is 15 amino acids long. CDR3 sequence reads: CSARTRLTLNYGYTF. In DNA, the CDR3 is TGCAGTGCTAGAACAAGGCTAACGTTAAACTATGGCTACACCTTC.

This clonotype appeared many times. The CDR3 region has the DNA TGTGCCACCAGTGATCCAGGGGACAGGACGAACTATGGCTACACCTTC. Translation gives CATSDPGDRTNYGYTF. The chain links TRBV24-1 to TRBJ1-2, with 8 bases lining up with TRBD1. V shed 3 bases, J shed 2 bases, and the junction held 7 bases outside the gene matches. Germline V CDR1 and CDR2: KGHDR, SFDVKD. The CDR3 is 16 residues long.

This clonotype was counted many times. The V gene is TRBV25-1, the J gene TRBJ2-5; 8 bases map to TRBD2. Germline CDR1 MGHDK, CDR2 SYGVNS. The V gene end was trimmed by 3 bases and the J gene end by 1 base; junction bases not matched to a gene: 4. The CDR3 has 15 residues. CDR3 nucleotide sequence: TGTGCCAGCAGTGACCCCGGGAGGGCCCAAGAGACCCAGTACTTC. This codes for CASSDPGRAQETQYF.

The chain carries TRBV2 and TRBJ1-1; 7 bases match TRBD1. The CDR3 covers 13 residues. The V and J ends lost 7 bases and 10 bases, in that order; junction bases with no gene match: 12. The V gene's germline CDR1 is SNHLY and CDR2 FYNNEI. This CDR3 is CASNEQGNTRAFF. For the CDR3, the DNA is TGTGCCAGCAACGAACAGGGGAACACTAGAGCTTTCTTT.

This clonotype was observed many times. The J gene is TRBJ2-7, the V gene TRBV19; D is possibly TRBD2 (7 bases). Trimming removed 4 bases at V and 2 bases at J, with 15 bases between. This CDR3 comprises 15 residues. Looked up from germline, CDR1 is LNHDA and CDR2 is SQIVND (reference sequence). CDR3 in amino acids: CASSKLGGQAYEQYF. The CDR3 DNA sequence: TGTGCCAGTAGTAAACTGGGGGGGCAGGCCTACGAGCAGTACTTC.

This clonotype showed up just once. The gene calls are TRBV20-1 and TRBJ2-5; the D gene is possibly TRBD2 (5 bases). V lost 6 bases to trimming and J lost 3 bases, with 20 bases between them. The CDR3 sequence is 15 residues long. Germline V CDR1 and CDR2: DFQATT, SNEGSKA (reference sequence). This CDR3 is CSASSVGISEETQYF. The CDR3 bases are TGCAGTGCCAGCAGCGTAGGAATTAGCGAAGAGACCCAGTACTTC.

This clonotype was detected many times. This chain links TRBV9 with TRBJ1-3, with a possible D match to TRBD1 (5 bases). CDR3 length equals 15 residues. Germline assignment: CDR1 SGDLS and CDR2 YYNGEE. V lost 3 bases, J lost 3 bases, and 13 bases lay in between. The CDR3, as DNA: TGTGCCAGCAGCGCCTCTGGGGGTGATGGAAACACCATATATTTT. Its translation: CASSASGGDGNTIYF.

At least ten counts were recorded for this clonotype. The CDR3: CASSSMGTINYGYTF. Here the CDR3 DNA reads TGTGCCAGCAGTTCCATGGGGACAATCAACTATGGCTACACCTTC. The chain uses TRBV2 and TRBJ1-2, with D perhaps TRBD1 (6 bases). V was trimmed by 5 bases and J by 2 bases, leaving 15 bases between them. CDR1 and CDR2 (germline): SNHLY, FYNNEI. CDR3 length: 15 residues.

This clonotype was counted between two and nine times. The CDR3 DNA reads as TGTGCCAGCAGTACCGGGACAGCGAACACCGGGGAGCTGTTTTTT. Translation gives CASSTGTANTGELFF. The chain carries TRBV5-6 and TRBJ2-2; 7 bases are a match to TRBD1. Per germline, CDR1 SGHDT and CDR2 YYEEEE. The CDR3 covers 15 residues. V lost 5 bases to trimming and J lost 0 bases; unmatched junction nucleotides: 4.

This clonotype was counted only a few times. This rearrangement joins TRBV15 to TRBJ2-7; 9 bases match TRBD1. Losses at the gene ends were 3 bases for V and 9 bases for J; bases not matched to a gene: 9. The CDR3 loop spans 14 amino acids. Germline V gives CDR1 LNHNV, CDR2 YYDKDF (reference sequence). The CDR3 region has the DNA TGTGCCACCAGCAGGGACCATGGACAGGGGCGGCAGTACTTC. Translated: CATSRDHGQGRQYF.